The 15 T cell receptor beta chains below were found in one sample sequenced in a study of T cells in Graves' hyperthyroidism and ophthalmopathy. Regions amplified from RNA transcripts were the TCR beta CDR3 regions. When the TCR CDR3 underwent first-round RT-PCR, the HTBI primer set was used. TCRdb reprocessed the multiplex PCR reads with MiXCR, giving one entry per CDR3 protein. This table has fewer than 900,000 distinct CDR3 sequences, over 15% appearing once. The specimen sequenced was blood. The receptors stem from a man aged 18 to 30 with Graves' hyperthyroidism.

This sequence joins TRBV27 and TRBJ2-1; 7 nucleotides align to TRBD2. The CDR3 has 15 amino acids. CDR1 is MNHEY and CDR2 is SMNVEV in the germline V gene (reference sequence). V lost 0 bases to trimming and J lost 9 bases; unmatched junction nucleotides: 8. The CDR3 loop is CASSLSRGGRVEQFF. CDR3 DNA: TGTGCCAGCAGTTTATCTCGGGGAGGGAGGGTTGAGCAGTTCTTC.

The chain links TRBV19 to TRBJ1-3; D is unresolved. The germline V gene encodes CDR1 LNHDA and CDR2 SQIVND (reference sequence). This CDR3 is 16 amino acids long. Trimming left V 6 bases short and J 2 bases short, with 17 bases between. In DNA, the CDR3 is TGTGCCAGTAGCCCTGAAAGGGTTACTGCTGGAAACACCATATATTTT. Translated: CASSPERVTAGNTIYF.

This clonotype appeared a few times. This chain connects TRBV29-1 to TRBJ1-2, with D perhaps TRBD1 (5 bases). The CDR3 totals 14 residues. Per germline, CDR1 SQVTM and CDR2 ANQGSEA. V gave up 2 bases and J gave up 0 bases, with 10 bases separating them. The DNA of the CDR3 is TGCAGCGTTGAACTCACAGGAACTAACTATGGCTACACCTTC. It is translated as CSVELTGTNYGYTF.

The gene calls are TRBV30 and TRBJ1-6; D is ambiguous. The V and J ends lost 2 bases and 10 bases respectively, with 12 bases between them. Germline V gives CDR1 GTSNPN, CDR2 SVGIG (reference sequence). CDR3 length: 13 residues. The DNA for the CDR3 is TGTGCCTGGAGTTTGGAAAAGGGATCACCCCTCCACTTT. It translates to CAWSLEKGSPLHF.

CDR3 sequence reads: CASSVGGTTDTQYF. In nucleotides, the CDR3 is TGTGCCAGCAGCGTGGGGGGGACCACAGATACGCAGTATTTT. V gene TRBV9 combines with J gene TRBJ2-3, with 7 nucleotides matching TRBD2. The germline V gene encodes CDR1 SGDLS and CDR2 YYNGEE. The V and J ends lost 2 bases and 2 bases, in that order; junction bases with no gene match: 2. CDR3 size: 14 residues.

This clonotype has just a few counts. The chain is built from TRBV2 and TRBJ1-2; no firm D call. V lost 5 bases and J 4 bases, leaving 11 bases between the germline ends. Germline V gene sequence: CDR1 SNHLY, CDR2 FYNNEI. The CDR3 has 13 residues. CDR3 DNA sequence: TGTGCCAGCAGTACGGAAGGATCCTATGGCTACACCTTC. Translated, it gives CASSTEGSYGYTF.

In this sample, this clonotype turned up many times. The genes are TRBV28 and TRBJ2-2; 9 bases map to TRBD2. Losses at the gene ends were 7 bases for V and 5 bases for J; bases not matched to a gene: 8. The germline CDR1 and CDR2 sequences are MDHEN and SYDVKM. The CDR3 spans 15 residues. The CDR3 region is CASKVAGAGTGELFF. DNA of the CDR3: TGTGCCAGCAAAGTAGCGGGAGCGGGTACCGGGGAGCTGTTTTTT.

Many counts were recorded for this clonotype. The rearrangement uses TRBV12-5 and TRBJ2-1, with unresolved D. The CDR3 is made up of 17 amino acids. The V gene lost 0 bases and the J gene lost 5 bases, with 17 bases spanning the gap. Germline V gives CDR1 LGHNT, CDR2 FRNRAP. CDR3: CASGLVVWARSDNEQFF. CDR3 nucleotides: TGTGCTAGTGGTTTGGTTGTTTGGGCACGGTCGGACAATGAGCAGTTCTTC.

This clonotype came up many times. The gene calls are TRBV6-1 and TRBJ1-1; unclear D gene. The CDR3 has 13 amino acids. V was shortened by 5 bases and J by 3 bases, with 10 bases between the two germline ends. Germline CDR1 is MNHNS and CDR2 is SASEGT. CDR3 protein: CASSYTPDTEAFF. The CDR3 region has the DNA TGTGCCAGCAGTTATACCCCAGACACTGAAGCTTTCTTT.

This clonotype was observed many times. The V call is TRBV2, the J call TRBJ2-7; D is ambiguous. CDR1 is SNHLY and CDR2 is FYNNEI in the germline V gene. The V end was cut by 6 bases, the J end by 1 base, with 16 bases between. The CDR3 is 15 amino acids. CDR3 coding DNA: TGTGCCAGCAGCCTCCGGGCCACGGCTTCCTACGAGCAGTACTTC. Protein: CASSLRATASYEQYF.

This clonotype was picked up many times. The CDR3 sequence: CASSFGTSNNEQFF. The CDR3 coding sequence is TGCGCCAGCAGCTTTGGGACTAGTAACAATGAGCAGTTCTTC. The chain recombines TRBV5-1 with TRBJ2-1; 8 bases align to TRBD2. V was clipped by 2 bases and J by 5 bases; unmatched bases: 3. Per the germline V gene, CDR1 is SGHRS and CDR2 is YFSETQ. This CDR3 contains 14 residues.

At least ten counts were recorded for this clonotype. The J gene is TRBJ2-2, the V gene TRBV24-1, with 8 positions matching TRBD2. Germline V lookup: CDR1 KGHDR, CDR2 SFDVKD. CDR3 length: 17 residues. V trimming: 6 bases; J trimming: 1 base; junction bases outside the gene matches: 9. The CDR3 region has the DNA TGTGCCACCAGTCCCCTCTCGGGAGGGCTGAACACCGGGGAGCTGTTTTTT. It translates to CATSPLSGGLNTGELFF.

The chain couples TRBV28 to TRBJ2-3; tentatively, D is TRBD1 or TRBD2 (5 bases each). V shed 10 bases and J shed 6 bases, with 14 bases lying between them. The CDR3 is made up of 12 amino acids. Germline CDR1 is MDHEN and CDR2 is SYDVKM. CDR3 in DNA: TGTGCCACCCAGAGGGCAGGGGATACGCAGTATTTT. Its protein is CATQRAGDTQYF.

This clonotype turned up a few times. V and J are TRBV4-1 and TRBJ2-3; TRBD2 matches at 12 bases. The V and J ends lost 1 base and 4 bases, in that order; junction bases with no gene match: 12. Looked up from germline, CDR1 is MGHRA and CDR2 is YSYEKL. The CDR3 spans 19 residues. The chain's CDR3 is CASSQGVLAGGPRPDTQYF. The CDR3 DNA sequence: TGCGCCAGCAGCCAAGGGGTGCTAGCGGGAGGGCCCCGGCCAGATACGCAGTATTTT.

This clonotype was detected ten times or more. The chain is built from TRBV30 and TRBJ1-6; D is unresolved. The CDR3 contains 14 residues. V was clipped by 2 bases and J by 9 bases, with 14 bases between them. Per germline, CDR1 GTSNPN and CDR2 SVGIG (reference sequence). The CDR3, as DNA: TGTGCCTGGAGTACTGGTCTGAGAGGTTCACCCCTCCACTTT. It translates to CAWSTGLRGSPLHF.